This entry lists 9 T cell receptor beta chains sequenced from one sample in a study of CD8 T cells in Susac syndrome. Random-hexamer reverse transcription was applied to 0.5 to 1 ug RNA. TCRdb re-called the immunoSEQ multiplex PCR reads with MiXCR, one entry per CDR3 protein. This sample has 150,000 to 160,000 distinct CDR3 sequences, with around 96% found just once. Input material: CD8+ T cells from PBMCs. All receptors derive from a human donor with multiple sclerosis.

CDR3 nucleotide sequence: TGTGCTAGTGGACCGGACAGGGGGCGCGACAATGAGCAGTTCTTC. Translating it yields CASGPDRGRDNEQFF. The chain is built from TRBV12-5 and TRBJ2-1, with 11 bases matching TRBD1. V dropped 6 bases and J dropped 5; count of bases not matched to a gene: 6. Germline V gene lookup returns CDR1 LGHNT and CDR2 FRNRAP. The CDR3 contains 15 residues.

V usage is TRBV12-5 and J usage is TRBJ1-5; D remains ambiguous. Germline CDR1 LGHNT, CDR2 FRNRAP. The V and J ends lost 2 bases and 9 bases respectively, with 14 bases between them. This CDR3 comprises 14 residues. The CDR3 reads CASGLMDGLRPQHF. CDR3 DNA sequence: TGTGCTAGTGGTTTGATGGACGGACTAAGGCCCCAGCATTTT.

The chain joins TRBV6-2 or TRBV6-3 to TRBJ1-1; TRBD1 agrees at 8 bases. Germline V lookup: CDR1 MNHEY, CDR2 SVGEGT. V lost 5 bases to trimming and J lost 1 base; unmatched junction nucleotides: 9. The CDR3 loop spans 16 amino acids. CDR3 residues: CASSVVQGQGNTEAFF. DNA for the CDR3: TGTGCCAGCAGTGTCGTACAAGGACAGGGGAACACTGAAGCTTTCTTT.

The chain uses TRBV25-1 and TRBJ2-3; TRBD1 is a possible D gene (6 bases). Trimming stripped 8 bases from V and 2 bases from J, with 11 bases between. There are 13 residues in the CDR3. The germline V gene has CDR1 MGHDK and CDR2 SYGVNS. The CDR3 DNA follows: TGTGCCAGCCGGGACACCGCCACAGATACGCAGTATTTT. Amino acid sequence: CASRDTATDTQYF.

This rearrangement joins TRBV13 to TRBJ2-6; D unresolved. The CDR3 spans 17 residues. The V and J ends lost 2 bases and 0 bases respectively, with 11 bases between them. Germline-derived CDR1 and CDR2 are PRHDT and FYEKMQ (reference sequence). Here the CDR3 DNA reads TGTGCCAGCAGCTTATTGTATCCAGACTCTGGGGCCAACGTCCTGACTTTC. Translating it yields CASSLLYPDSGANVLTF.

The gene calls are TRBV12-5 and TRBJ1-2; tentatively, D is TRBD1 (5 bases). CDR3 length: 13 amino acids. Deletions cut 3 bases from V and 4 bases from J, with 9 bases between. CDR1 is LGHNT, CDR2 FRNRAP, per germline. The chain's CDR3 is CASGFRTPYGYTF. The CDR3 DNA reads as TGTGCTAGTGGTTTCCGGACACCCTATGGCTACACCTTC.

CDR3 nucleotide sequence: TGTGCCACCAGCAGAGGTCGGGGGAACACCGGGGAGCTGTTTTTT. Translating gives CATSRGRGNTGELFF. The chain couples TRBV15 to TRBJ2-2, with D tentatively TRBD2 (5 bases). CDR3 length: 15 amino acids. Trimming removed 1 base at V and 1 base at J, with 7 bases between. Germline CDR1 LNHNV, CDR2 YYDKDF (reference sequence).

The gene calls are TRBV5-1 and TRBJ2-1; 8 nucleotides align to TRBD2. V gave up 1 base and J gave up 5 bases; unmatched junction bases: 14. Germline CDR1 and CDR2: SGHRS and YFSETQ. This CDR3 comprises 18 residues. CDR3 nucleotide sequence: TGCGCCAGCAGCTTGAGTGGGCAGCCGGGACTAGGGGACAATGAGCAGTTCTTC. It is translated as CASSLSGQPGLGDNEQFF.

The chain carries TRBV3-1 and TRBJ1-6, with a weak D call TRBD1 (5 bases). The CDR3 totals 19 residues. Germline-derived CDR1 and CDR2 are LGHDT and YNNKEL (reference sequence). V shed 3 bases and J shed 8 bases, with 26 bases lying between them. DNA of the CDR3: TGTGCCAGCAGCCATTTGTCCGGGGGATCCTTTATGGGGGATTCACCCCTCCACTTT. Its translation: CASSHLSGGSFMGDSPLHF. Full variable domain (outside the CDR3, taken from reference TRBV3-1 and TRBJ1-6): DTAVSQTPKYLVTQMGNDKSIKCEQNLGHDTMYWYKQDSKKFLKIMFSYNNKELIINETVPNRFSPKSPDKAHLNLHINSLELGDSAVYFCASSHLSGGSFMGDSPLHFGNGTRLTVT.